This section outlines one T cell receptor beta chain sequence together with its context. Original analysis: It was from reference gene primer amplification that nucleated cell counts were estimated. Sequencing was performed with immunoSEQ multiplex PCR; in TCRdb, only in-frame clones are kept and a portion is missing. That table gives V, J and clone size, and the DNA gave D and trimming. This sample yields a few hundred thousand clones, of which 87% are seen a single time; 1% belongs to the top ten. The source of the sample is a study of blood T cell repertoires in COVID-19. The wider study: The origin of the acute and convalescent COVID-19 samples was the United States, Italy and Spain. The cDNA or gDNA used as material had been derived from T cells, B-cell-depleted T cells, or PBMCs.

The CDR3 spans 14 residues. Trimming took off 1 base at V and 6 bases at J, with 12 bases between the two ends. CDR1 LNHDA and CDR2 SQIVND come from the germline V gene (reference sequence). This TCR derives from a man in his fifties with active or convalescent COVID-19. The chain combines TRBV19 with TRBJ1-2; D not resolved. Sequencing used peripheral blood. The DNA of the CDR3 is TGTGCCAGTAGTATAGTGGGAGTGGCACATGGCTACACCTTC. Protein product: CASSIVGVAHGYTF.